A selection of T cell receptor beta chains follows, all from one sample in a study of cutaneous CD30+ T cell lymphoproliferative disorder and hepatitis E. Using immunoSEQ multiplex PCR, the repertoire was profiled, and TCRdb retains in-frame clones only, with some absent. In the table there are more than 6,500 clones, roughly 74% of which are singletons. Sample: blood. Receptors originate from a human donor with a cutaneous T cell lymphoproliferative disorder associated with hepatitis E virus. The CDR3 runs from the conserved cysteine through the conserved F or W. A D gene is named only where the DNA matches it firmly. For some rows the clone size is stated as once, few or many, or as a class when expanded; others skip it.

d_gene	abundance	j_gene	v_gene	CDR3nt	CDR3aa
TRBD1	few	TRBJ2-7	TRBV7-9	TGTGCCAGCAGCTTGCTAGGGGGCGGCGAGCAGTACTTC	CASSLLGGGEQYF
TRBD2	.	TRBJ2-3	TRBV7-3	TGTGCCAGCAGCCCCCACCCAACGGGGGGGGCGACAGATACGCAGTATTTT	CASSPHPTGGATDTQYF
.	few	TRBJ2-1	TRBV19	TGTGCCAGTACCTCACGGAGGGGGGATGAGCAGTTCTTC	CASTSRRGDEQFF
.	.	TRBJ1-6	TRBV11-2	TGTGCCAGCAGCTTAGAAACAGGGCCTAATTCACCCCTCCACTTT	CASSLETGPNSPLHF
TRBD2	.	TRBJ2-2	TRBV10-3	TGTGCCATCACCGAGGGTAGCGGGAGAGTCGGCACCGGGGAGCTGTTTTTT	CAITEGSGRVGTGELFF
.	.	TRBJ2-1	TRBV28	TGTGCCAGCAGTTTATTGTCAGGGGTGGATGAGCAGTTCTTC	CASSLLSGVDEQFF
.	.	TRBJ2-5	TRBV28	TGTGCCAGCAGTCTTCAATCAGGGGAGACCCAGTACTTC	CASSLQSGETQYF
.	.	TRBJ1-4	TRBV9	TGTGCCAGCAGCGTGGCGGGGGGACCTAATGAAAAACTGTTTTTT	CASSVAGGPNEKLFF
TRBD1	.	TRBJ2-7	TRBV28	TGTGCCAGCAGTTTACCCCGTAGACAGGGGCCCACCTACGAGCAGTACTTC	CASSLPRRQGPTYEQYF
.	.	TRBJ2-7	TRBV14	TGTGCCAGCAGCCCGGGGTCCTACGAGCAGTACTTC	CASSPGSYEQYF
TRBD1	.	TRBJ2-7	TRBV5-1	TGCGCCAGCAGCCGTACCCAGGGCGCCCCAGGGGGCGAGCAGTACTTC	CASSRTQGAPGGEQYF
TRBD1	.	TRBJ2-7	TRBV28	TGTGCCAGCAGCAAGGACAGGGGGCCTACCTACGAGCAGTACTTC	CASSKDRGPTYEQYF
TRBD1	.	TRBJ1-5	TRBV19	TGTGCCAGTATGGGACAGGGGAGCCAGCCCCAGCATTTT	CASMGQGSQPQHF
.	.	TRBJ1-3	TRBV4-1	TGCGCCAGCAGCCAAGAGGGCCGGGGGGCCTTATCAATTCGTAGCTCTGGAAACACCATATATTTT	CASSQEGRGALSIRSSGNTIYF
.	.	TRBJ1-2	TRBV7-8	TGTGCCAGCAGCGACCCTGGCGTCTTTAACTATGGCTACACCTTC	CASSDPGVFNYGYTF
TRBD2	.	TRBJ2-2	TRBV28	TGTGCCAGCAGTTTATCCCCCAGGGTAGCGGGAGCGGTGATGAACTGGGGGGAGCTGTTTTTT	CASSLSPRVAGAVMNWGELFF
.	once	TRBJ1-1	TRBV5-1	TGCGCCAGCAGCTCGGGAACAGGATTGAACACTGAAGCTTTCTTT	CASSSGTGLNTEAFF
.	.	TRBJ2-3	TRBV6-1	TGTGCCAGCAGTGTCTTTAGGGCCCCAGATACGCAGTATTTT	CASSVFRAPDTQYF
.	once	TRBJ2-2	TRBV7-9	TGTGCCAGCAGCTTTTCGAGGGAAAGGACCGGGGAGCTGTTTTTT	CASSFSRERTGELFF
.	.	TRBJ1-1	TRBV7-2	TGTGCCAGCAGCCAAGACGGATACACTGAAGCTTTCTTT	CASSQDGYTEAFF
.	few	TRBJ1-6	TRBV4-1	TGCGCCAGCAGCCAAGTGGCAATTTTGGACCGTAATTCACCCCTCCACTTT	CASSQVAILDRNSPLHF
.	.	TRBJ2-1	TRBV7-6	TGTGCCAGCAGCCCGTCGGCGGGCTCCTACAATGAGCAGTTCTTC	CASSPSAGSYNEQFF
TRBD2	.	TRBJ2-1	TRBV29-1	TGCAGCGGTCTCCGGGAGGTCGTGTTCTTC	CSGLREVVFF
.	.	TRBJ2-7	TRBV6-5	TGTGCCAGCAGTTACTCCGGACGGGGATACGAGCAGTACTTC	CASSYSGRGYEQYF
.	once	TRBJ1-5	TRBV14	TGTGCCAGCAGCCGCCGGACCGGCGGGCCCCAGCATTTT	CASSRRTGGPQHF
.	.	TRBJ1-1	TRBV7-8	TGTGCCAGCAGCTCGGGACCGAACACTGAAGCTTTCTTT	CASSSGPNTEAFF
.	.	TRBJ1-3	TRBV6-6	TGTGCCTGCGAGGGGCCGGATGGGGACACCATATATTTT	CACEGPDGDTIYF
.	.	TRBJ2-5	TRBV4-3	TGCGCCAGCAGCCATGGGAAGACCCAGTACTTC	CASSHGKTQYF
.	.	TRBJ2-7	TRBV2	TGTGCCAGCATGAACGGGTTCGACACCTACGAGCAGTACTTC	CASMNGFDTYEQYF
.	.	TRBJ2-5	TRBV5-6	TGTGCCAGCAGCTTGGGCCCCCAGGGGAGAGTCAGGGAGACCCAGTACTTC	CASSLGPQGRVRETQYF
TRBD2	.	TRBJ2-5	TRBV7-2	TGTGCCAGCAGCTTAGGTGCTCTTGGGGGGGGGTACCAAGAGACCCAGTACTTC	CASSLGALGGGYQETQYF
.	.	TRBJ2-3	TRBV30	TGTGCCTGGAGTGTAGAGACAGGGAGGACAGATACGCAGTATTTT	CAWSVETGRTDTQYF
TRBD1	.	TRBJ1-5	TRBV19	TGTGCCAGTAGTATAGTCGGACAGGGAGGCAATCAGCCCCAGCATTTT	CASSIVGQGGNQPQHF
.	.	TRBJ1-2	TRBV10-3	TGTGCCACAGAGGCGGCAGGGCTCGTCTATGGCTACACCTTC	CATEAAGLVYGYTF
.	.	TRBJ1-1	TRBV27	TGTGCCAGCAGTTACGGGACTGCTACCCCCGGGGAAGCTTTCTTT	CASSYGTATPGEAFF
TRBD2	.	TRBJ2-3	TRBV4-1	TGCGCCAGCAGCCAGGCGGGGGGGCGCCTGGTATCAGATACGCAGTATTTT	CASSQAGGRLVSDTQYF
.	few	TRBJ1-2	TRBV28	TGTGCCAGCAGTTTAGGTACAGGATCTAACTATGGCTACACCTTC	CASSLGTGSNYGYTF
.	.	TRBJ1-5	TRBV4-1	TGCGCCAGCAGCCAAGGCCAGGGAGGCAATCAGCCCCAGCATTTT	CASSQGQGGNQPQHF
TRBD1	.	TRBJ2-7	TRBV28	TGTGCCAGCAGTTTACGTCCGGGACAGGGAGTGGACGAGCAGTACTTC	CASSLRPGQGVDEQYF
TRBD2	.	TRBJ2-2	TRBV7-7	TGTGCCAGCAAGCGGCTAGCGGGTGACACCGGGGAGCTGTTTTTT	CASKRLAGDTGELFF
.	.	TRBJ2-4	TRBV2	TGTGCCAGCAGTGAAGCGCTTCGGTGGACCAAAAACATTCAGTACTTC	CASSEALRWTKNIQYF
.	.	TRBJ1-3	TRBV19	TGTGCCAGTAGTTCGACTCCGGCCTATGGAAACACCATATATTTT	CASSSTPAYGNTIYF
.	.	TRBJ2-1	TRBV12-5	TGTGCTAGTGGGCCCAGCATTGGACTCCAGGATGAGCAGTTCTTC	CASGPSIGLQDEQFF
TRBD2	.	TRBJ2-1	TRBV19	TGTGCCAGTAGTATCGGGACTACCAACTACAATGAGCAGTTCTTC	CASSIGTTNYNEQFF
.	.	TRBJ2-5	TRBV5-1	TGCGCCAGCAGCTTGGTTGGGGATATCCAAGAGACCCAGTACTTC	CASSLVGDIQETQYF
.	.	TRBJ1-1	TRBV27	TGTGCCAGCAGTTCATGGGGGCCGGACACTGAAGCTTTCTTT	CASSSWGPDTEAFF
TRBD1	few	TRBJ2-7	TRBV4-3	TGCGCCAGCAGCCAAGATACTCCGACAGGGATAATACCCTACGAGCAGTACTTC	CASSQDTPTGIIPYEQYF
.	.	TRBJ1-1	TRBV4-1	TGCGCCAGCAGCCAAGAAACAGGGATTTTGTCCACTGAAGCTTTCTTT	CASSQETGILSTEAFF
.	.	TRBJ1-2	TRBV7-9	TGTGCCAGCAGGCGGTTGGAGCCTAACTATGGCTACACCTTC	CASRRLEPNYGYTF
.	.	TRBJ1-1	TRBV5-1	TGCGCCAGCAGCTTAGAATCAGGGCTTAACACTGAAGCTTTCTTT	CASSLESGLNTEAFF
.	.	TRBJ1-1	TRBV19	TGTGCCAGTAGTGGACCGCTGGACACTGAAGCTTTCTTT	CASSGPLDTEAFF